This T cell receptor beta chain is from a study of blood T cells in healthy people across ages. Across the whole study: About one barcoded beta molecule was captured per two T cells (by template switching). Study-wide findings and caveats: The authors considered diversity estimates from one million T cells to be underestimates.

A second roughly 6 to 12 cycle PCR used barcoded and J-beta primers. Each TCR beta cDNA got a 12-nucleotide random molecular identifier. TCRdb independently ran MiXCR on the 5' RACE reads; one entry per CDR3 protein. The profile shows 550,000 to 750,000 distinct CDR3 sequences, more than 20% of them singletons. Between the trimmed V and J ends, which lost 5 bases and 0 bases, there was a span of 11 bases. CDR3 length: 15 amino acids. At least 7 million PBMCs were isolated per sample. This clonotype was recorded a few times. Its antigen remains unidentified. The material sequenced was blood. The receptor comes from an older man in good health. This chain joins TRBV12-3 or TRBV12-4 and TRBJ2-1; possibly TRBD1 for D (5 bases). The CDR3 sequence: CASSPRQSSYNEQFF. The CDR3 coding sequence is TGTGCCAGCAGTCCCCGACAGAGCTCCTACAATGAGCAGTTCTTC.